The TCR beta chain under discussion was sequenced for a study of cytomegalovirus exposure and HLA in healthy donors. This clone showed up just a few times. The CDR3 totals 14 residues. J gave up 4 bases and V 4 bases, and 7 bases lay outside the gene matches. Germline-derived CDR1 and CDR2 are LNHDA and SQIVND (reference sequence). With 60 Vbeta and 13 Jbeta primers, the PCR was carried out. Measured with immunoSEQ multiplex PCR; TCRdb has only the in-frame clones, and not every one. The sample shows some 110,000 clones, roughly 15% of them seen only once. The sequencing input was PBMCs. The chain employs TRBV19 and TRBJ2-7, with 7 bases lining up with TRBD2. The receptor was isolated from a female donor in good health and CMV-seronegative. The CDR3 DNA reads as TGTGCCAGTAGTACATCGACGCGGGGGTACGAGCAGTACTTC. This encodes CASSTSTRGYEQYF.